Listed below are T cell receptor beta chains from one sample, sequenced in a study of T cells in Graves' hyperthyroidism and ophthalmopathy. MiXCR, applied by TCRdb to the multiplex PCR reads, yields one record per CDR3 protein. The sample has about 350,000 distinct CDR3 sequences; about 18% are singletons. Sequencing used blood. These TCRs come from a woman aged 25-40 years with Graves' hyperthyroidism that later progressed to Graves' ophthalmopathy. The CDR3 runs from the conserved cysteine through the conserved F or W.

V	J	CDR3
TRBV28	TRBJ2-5	CASSLKRNRGETQYF
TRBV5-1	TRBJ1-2	CASSLTGYYGYTF
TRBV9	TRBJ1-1	CASSAADPEAFF
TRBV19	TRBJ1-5	CASSIVADGNQPQHF
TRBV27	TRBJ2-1	CASGALAGTNEQFF
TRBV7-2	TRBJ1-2	CASSSGVSYGYTF
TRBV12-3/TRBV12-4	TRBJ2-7	CALEGGGPFYEQYF
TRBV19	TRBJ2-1	CTSGPGGGPNEQFF
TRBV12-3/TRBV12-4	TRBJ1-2	CASSLIIGPNYGYTF
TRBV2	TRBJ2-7	CASSRQGGYEQYF
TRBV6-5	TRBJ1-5	CASSYGQFNQPQHF
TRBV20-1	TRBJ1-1	CSAGTGWGYMNTEAFF
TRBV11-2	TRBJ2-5	CASSLDQSSGYF
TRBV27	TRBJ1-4	CASSPYPGQGYEKLFF
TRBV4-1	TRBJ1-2	CASSPYQGVVYGYTF
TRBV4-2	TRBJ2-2	CANSQAADTGELFF
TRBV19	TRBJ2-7	CASSRDRATYEQYF
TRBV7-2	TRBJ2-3	CASSPPARDTQYF
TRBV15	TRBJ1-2	CATSRSWGAPEGYTF
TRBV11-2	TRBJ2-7	CASSLIPRGPYEQYF
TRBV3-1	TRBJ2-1	CASRGETYNEQFF
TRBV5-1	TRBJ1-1	CASSLVADGGSEAFF
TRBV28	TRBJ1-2	CASSPRGQVKVGYTF
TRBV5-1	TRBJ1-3	CASSLGPISGNTIYF
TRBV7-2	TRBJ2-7	CASKLAGVYEQYF
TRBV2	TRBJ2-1	CASSRWSPLSSYNEQFF
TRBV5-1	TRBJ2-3	CASSLGSGTGTDTQYF
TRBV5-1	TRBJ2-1	CASSPLDGVENEQFF